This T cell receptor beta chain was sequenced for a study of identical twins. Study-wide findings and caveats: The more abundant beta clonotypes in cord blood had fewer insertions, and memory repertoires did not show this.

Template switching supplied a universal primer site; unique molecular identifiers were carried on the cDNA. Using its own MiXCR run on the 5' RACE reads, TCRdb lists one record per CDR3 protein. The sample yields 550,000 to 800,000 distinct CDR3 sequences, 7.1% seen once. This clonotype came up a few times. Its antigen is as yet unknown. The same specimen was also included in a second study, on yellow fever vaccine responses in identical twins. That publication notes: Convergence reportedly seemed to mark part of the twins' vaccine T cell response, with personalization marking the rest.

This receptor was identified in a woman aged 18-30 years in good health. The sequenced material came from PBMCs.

CDR3 region: CSAQRGPNTEAFF. The CDR3, as DNA: TGCAGTGCTCAACGGGGACCTAACACTGAAGCTTTCTTT. The chain combines TRBV20-1 with TRBJ1-1; maybe TRBD1 (5 bases). Germline CDR1 and CDR2: DFQATT and SNEGSKA (reference sequence). V was pared by 5 bases and J by 2 bases, with 12 bases between. The CDR3 spans 13 residues.